Below, 21 T cell receptor beta chains from the same sample are listed, as sequenced in a study of response to subunit inactivated influenza vaccine (dated by TCRdb to the late 2010s). The library came from RT-PCR. The listed sequencing device is Illumina HiSeq 2500. The public sequencing data were trimmed at Q25 with fastp and processed into clonotypes with MiXCR by TCRdb, which kept only in-frame beta chains. CDR3 protein duplicates are merged, each entry listing the most common genes and DNA. The sample has a few hundred thousand distinct CDR3 sequences on record, around 22% of them singletons. The ten largest clones represent 10% to 13% of the sample. The material was PBMCs from blood, obtained 21 months after vaccination. These receptors were collected from a man between 45 and 75 years old who received an inactivated influenza vaccine. Donor details come from another sample of the same person, matched by shared clones.

This clonotype showed up just a few times. V is TRBV6-5 and J is TRBJ1-6, with D possibly matching TRBD1 (6 bases). With 0 bases removed from V and 13 bases from J, the gap between germline ends came to 16 bases. This CDR3 spans 15 amino acids. Germline loops: CDR1 MNHEY, CDR2 SVGAGI. The CDR3 nucleotides are TGTGCCAGCAGTTACTCGACAGGCCCGGATGGGCCCCTCCACTTT. This codes for CASSYSTGPDGPLHF.

In this sample, this clonotype turned up a few times. This chain links TRBV12-3 or TRBV12-4 with TRBJ1-4, with D uncertain. The CDR3 spans 12 residues. The V and J ends lost 4 bases and 3 bases respectively, with 3 bases between them. The chain's CDR3 is CASSWSNEKLFF. The CDR3 coding sequence is TGTGCCAGCAGTTGGTCTAATGAAAAACTGTTTTTT.

In its sample, this clonotype was seen once. The chain recombines TRBV5-1 with TRBJ2-7; D may be TRBD2 (5 bases). V lost 0 bases, J lost 0 bases, and 16 bases lay in between. CDR3 length: 17 residues. Germline V CDR1 and CDR2: SGHRS, YFSETQ. Here the CDR3 reads CASSLVGGRQSSYEQYF. Here the CDR3 DNA reads TGCGCCAGCAGCTTGGTGGGCGGGCGGCAGAGCTCCTACGAGCAGTACTTC.

This clonotype occurred a few times. The chain employs TRBV20-1 and TRBJ2-7; D is unclear. Trimming shortened V by 8 bases and J by 3 bases, and 17 bases separated the two germline ends. This CDR3 is built from 13 residues. Germline lookup yields CDR1 DFQATT and CDR2 SNEGSKA (reference sequence). The CDR3 is CSLLHSTDYEQYF. For the CDR3, the DNA is TGCAGTCTCCTACACTCGACGGACTACGAGCAGTACTTC.

The chain recombines TRBV4-2 with TRBJ1-6; possibly TRBD1 for D (5 bases). Germline CDR1 is LGHNA and CDR2 is YNFKEQ. Trimming left V 0 bases short and J 10 bases short, with 13 bases between. The CDR3 sequence is 15 residues long. The CDR3 nucleotides are TGTGCCAGCAGCCAAGAAGACAGAAGTGGCTCACCCCTCCACTTT. This encodes CASSQEDRSGSPLHF.

The rearrangement uses TRBV4-1 and TRBJ2-5; possible D gene TRBD2, 7 bases. CDR1 is MGHRA, CDR2 YSYEKL, per germline. CDR3 length: 14 amino acids. V shed 1 base and J shed 4 bases, with 10 bases lying between them. The CDR3 region is CASSQGRGGETQYF. In nucleotides, the CDR3 is TGCGCCAGCAGCCAAGGAAGGGGGGGAGAGACCCAGTACTTC.

This chain connects TRBV12-3 or TRBV12-4 to TRBJ2-7; 14 bases are a match to TRBD2. Unmatched junction bases numbered 10, after V lost 7 bases and J lost 5 bases. The CDR3 totals 16 residues. The CDR3 loop is CASILGLAGARDEQYF. The CDR3 region has the DNA TGTGCCAGCATCCTGGGACTAGCGGGAGCCAGGGACGAGCAGTACTTC.

This clonotype was detected once. The chain carries TRBV7-9 and TRBJ2-3, with 9 bases lining up with TRBD2. This CDR3 is 16 amino acids long. Germline V gene data show CDR1 as SEHNR and CDR2 as FQNEAQ (reference sequence). Trimming cost V 3 bases and J 0 bases; bases outside gene matches: 4. The CDR3 protein is CASSLTAGGSTDTQYF. The CDR3 region has the DNA TGTGCCAGCAGCTTGACGGCGGGAGGGAGCACAGATACGCAGTATTTT.

This clonotype came up once. This chain joins TRBV5-1 and TRBJ2-1; TRBD1 matches at 8 bases. Germline trimming cut 4 bases from V and 9 bases from J; bases unmatched to any gene: 9. CDR1 and CDR2 (germline): SGHRS, YFSETQ. The CDR3 runs 14 residues. As DNA, the CDR3 is TGCGCCAGCAGCCCCAGGGGGCGCATCGGTGAGCAGTTCTTC. Its translation is CASSPRGRIGEQFF.

The CDR3: CARRGTRGGYTF. In DNA form, the CDR3 reads TGTGCCAGACGAGGGACTCGTGGTGGCTACACCTTC. The chain employs TRBV19 and TRBJ1-2, with a tentative D call TRBD1 (5 bases). In germline, CDR1 is LNHDA, CDR2 SQIVND (reference sequence). Trimming removed 9 bases from V and 7 bases from J, with 15 bases in between. The CDR3 consists of 12 residues.

The chain is built from TRBV6-1 and TRBJ2-5; D unresolved. Germline-derived CDR1 and CDR2 are MNHNS and SASEGT. The CDR3 is 12 residues long. V was trimmed by 9 bases and J by 1 base, leaving 9 bases between them. CDR3 sequence: CASWALQETQYF. In nucleotides, the CDR3 is TGTGCCAGTTGGGCGCTCCAAGAGACCCAGTACTTC.

This clonotype appeared a few times. The chain carries TRBV4-2 and TRBJ1-2; D remains unclear. CDR1 LGHNA and CDR2 YNFKEQ come from the germline V gene. The CDR3 consists of 15 residues. V was cut by 1 base and J by 3 bases, with 12 bases left in between. The CDR3 protein is CASSQAWEVDYGYTF. The CDR3 DNA sequence: TGTGCCAGCAGCCAAGCTTGGGAGGTAGACTATGGCTACACCTTC.

In this sample, this clonotype turned up a few times. The V and J genes are TRBV12-3 or TRBV12-4 and TRBJ1-2; D gene uncertain. The germline V and J ends were trimmed by 5 bases and 4 bases, with 11 bases remaining between them. This CDR3 is 13 amino acids long. CDR3 in amino acids: CASSQSSRYGYTF. DNA for the CDR3: TGTGCCAGCAGTCAATCTTCTCGCTATGGCTACACCTTC.

This clonotype was counted once. V usage is TRBV12-3 or TRBV12-4 and J usage is TRBJ2-1; D may be TRBD1 or TRBD2 (6 bases each). The CDR3 has 14 amino acids. The ends were cut back, 1 base at V and 8 bases at J, with 12 bases in the middle. The CDR3 loop reads CASSLVGGWHEQFF. In nucleotides, the CDR3 is TGTGCCAGCAGTTTAGTAGGGGGGTGGCATGAGCAGTTCTTC.

This clonotype was seen more than once but under ten times. The rearrangement joins TRBV14 to TRBJ2-3, with 7 bases fitting TRBD1. The CDR3 is made up of 13 amino acids. Trimming removed 4 bases from V and 4 bases from J; junction bases left unmatched: 2. Looked up from germline, CDR1 is SGHDN and CDR2 is FVKESK. CDR3 loop: CASSPTGADTQYF. In nucleotides, the CDR3 is TGTGCCAGCAGCCCCACAGGGGCAGATACGCAGTATTTT.

The rearrangement uses TRBV10-3 and TRBJ2-3, with D perhaps matching TRBD2 (6 bases). This CDR3 spans 14 amino acids. From germline, CDR1 is ENHRY and CDR2 SYGVKD. Trimming took 7 bases from V and 0 from J, leaving 11 bases between them. This CDR3 is CAITNSGSTDTQYF. CDR3 coding DNA: TGTGCCATCACCAATAGCGGAAGCACAGATACGCAGTATTTT.

This clonotype has a handful of counts. The V gene is TRBV24-1, the J gene TRBJ2-5; D unclear. V was pared by 7 bases and J by 5 bases, with 7 bases between. Germline lookup yields CDR1 KGHDR and CDR2 SFDVKD. The length of the CDR3 is 11 residues. The CDR3 DNA reads as TGTGCCACCAGCGGGTCGGAGACCCAGTACTTC. Translated: CATSGSETQYF.

This clonotype was detected ten times or more. The chain couples TRBV3-1 to TRBJ1-1; TRBD1 might be the D (5 bases). There are 16 residues in the CDR3. The V and J ends lost 1 base and 0 bases respectively, with 12 bases between them. Germline V gene lookup returns CDR1 LGHDT and CDR2 YNNKEL (reference sequence). CDR3 bases: TGTGCCAGCAGCCAAGGAATTGGGACTATGAACACTGAAGCTTTCTTT. Protein sequence: CASSQGIGTMNTEAFF.

This clonotype has more than one count but fewer than ten. J is TRBJ1-2 and V is TRBV6-5; a possible D gene is TRBD1 (5 bases). Germline CDR1 is MNHEY and CDR2 is SVGAGI. Trimming removed 2 bases from V and 8 bases from J, with 12 bases in between. The CDR3 covers 13 residues. CDR3 amino acids: CASSYARGAGYTF. In nucleotides, the CDR3 is TGTGCCAGCAGTTACGCTCGGGGCGCCGGCTACACCTTC.

This clonotype was seen many times. This rearrangement joins TRBV29-1 to TRBJ1-1; D gene unclear. Trimming pared 4 bases from V and 0 bases from J, leaving 9 bases between. Germline assignment: CDR1 SQVTM and CDR2 ANQGSEA. The CDR3 spans 13 residues. The CDR3 DNA is TGCAGCGTTGTTCTAGGGATGAACACTGAAGCTTTCTTT. Translated, it gives CSVVLGMNTEAFF.

This clonotype has ten or more counts. V gene TRBV12-3 or TRBV12-4 combines with J gene TRBJ2-5; possible D gene TRBD2, 5 bases. The CDR3 is 13 residues long. V lost 3 bases and J 2 bases, leaving 7 bases between the germline ends. The CDR3 protein is CASSFGGQETQYF. CDR3 nucleotides: TGTGCCAGCAGTTTCGGCGGGCAAGAGACCCAGTACTTC.